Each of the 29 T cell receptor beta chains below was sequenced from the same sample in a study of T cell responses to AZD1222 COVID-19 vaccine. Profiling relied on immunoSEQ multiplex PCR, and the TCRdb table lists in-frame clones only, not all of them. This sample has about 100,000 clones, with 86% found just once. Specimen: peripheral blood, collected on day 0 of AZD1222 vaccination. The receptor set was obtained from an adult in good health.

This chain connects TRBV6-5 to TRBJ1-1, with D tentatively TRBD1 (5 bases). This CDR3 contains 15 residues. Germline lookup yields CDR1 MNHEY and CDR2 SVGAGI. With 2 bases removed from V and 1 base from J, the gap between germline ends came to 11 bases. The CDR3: CASSYEGRENTEAFF. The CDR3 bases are TGTGCCAGCAGTTACGAGGGGAGGGAGAACACTGAAGCTTTCTTT.

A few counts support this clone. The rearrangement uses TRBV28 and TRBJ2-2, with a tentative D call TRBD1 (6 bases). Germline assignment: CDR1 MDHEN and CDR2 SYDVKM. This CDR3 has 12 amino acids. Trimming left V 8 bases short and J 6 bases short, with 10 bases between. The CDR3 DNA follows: TGTGCCAGCCGAGGGGGTCCCGGGGAGCTGTTTTTT. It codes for CASRGGPGELFF. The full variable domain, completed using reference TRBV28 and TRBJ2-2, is DVKVTQSSRYLVKRTGEKVFLECVQDMDHENMFWYRQDPGLGLRLIYFSYDVKMKEKGDIPEGYSVSREKKERFSLILESASTNQTSMYLCASRGGPGELFFGEGSRLTVL.

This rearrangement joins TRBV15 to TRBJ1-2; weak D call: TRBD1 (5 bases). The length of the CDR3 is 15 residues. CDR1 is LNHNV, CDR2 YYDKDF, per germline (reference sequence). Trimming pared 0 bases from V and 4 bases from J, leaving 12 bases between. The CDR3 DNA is TGTGCCACCAGCAGAGAGTACGGGGGATCCTATGGCTACACCTTC. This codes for CATSREYGGSYGYTF.

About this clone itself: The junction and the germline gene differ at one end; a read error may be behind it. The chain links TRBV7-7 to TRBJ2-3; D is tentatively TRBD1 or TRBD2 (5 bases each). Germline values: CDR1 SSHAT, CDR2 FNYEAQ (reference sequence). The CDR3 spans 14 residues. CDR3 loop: CASSLAGTFDTQYF. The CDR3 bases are TGTGCTAGCAGCTTAGCCGGGACCTTTGATACGCAGTATTTT.

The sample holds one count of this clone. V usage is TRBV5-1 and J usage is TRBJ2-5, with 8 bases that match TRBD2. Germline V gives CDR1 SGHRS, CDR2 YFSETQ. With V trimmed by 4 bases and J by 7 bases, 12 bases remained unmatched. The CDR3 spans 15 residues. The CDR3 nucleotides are TGCGCCAGCAGCCCGGGACTAGGGGATGGGGTGACCCAGTACTTC. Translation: CASSPGLGDGVTQYF.

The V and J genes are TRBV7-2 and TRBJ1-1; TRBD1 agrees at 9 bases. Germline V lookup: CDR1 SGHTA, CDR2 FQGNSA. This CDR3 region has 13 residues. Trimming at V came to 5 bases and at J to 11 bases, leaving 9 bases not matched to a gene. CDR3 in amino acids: CASSEGTGSHAFF. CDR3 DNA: TGTGCCAGCAGCGAAGGGACAGGGTCCCATGCTTTCTTT.

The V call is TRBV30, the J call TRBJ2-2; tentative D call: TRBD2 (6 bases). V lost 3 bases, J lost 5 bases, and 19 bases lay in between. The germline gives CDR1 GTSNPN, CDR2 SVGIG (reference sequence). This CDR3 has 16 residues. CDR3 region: CAWSHLPGLRTGELFF. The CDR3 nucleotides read TGTGCCTGGAGCCATCTACCGGGACTTAGAACCGGGGAGCTGTTTTTT.

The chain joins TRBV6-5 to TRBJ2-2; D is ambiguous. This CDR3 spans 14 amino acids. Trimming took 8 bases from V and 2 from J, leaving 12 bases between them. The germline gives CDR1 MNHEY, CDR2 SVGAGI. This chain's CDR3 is CASAIAPNTGELFF. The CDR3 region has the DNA TGTGCCAGCGCGATAGCCCCCAACACCGGGGAGCTGTTTTTT.

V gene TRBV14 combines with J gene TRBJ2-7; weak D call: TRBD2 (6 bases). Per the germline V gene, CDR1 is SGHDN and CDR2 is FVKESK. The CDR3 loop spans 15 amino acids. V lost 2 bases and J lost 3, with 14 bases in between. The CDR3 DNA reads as TGTGCCAGCAGCCAAATCACTGGCGGGATCTACGAGCAGTACTTC. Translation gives CASSQITGGIYEQYF.

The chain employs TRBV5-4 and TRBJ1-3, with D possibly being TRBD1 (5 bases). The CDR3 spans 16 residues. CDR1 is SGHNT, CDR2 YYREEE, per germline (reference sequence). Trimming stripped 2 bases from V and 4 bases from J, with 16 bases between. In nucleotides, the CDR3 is TGTGCCAGCAGCTTTGGCACGTGGGGGTCCGGAAACACCATATATTTT. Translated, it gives CASSFGTWGSGNTIYF.

CDR3 bases: TGTGCCTGGAGCGCTGAGGGCCTCCCTAATAGCAATCAGCCCCAGCATTTT. Encoded protein: CAWSAEGLPNSNQPQHF. The chain is built from TRBV30 and TRBJ1-5; D gene unclear. V lost 3 bases and J lost 0, with 18 bases in between. The length of the CDR3 is 17 residues. Per germline, CDR1 GTSNPN and CDR2 SVGIG (reference sequence).

The CDR3 bases are TGTGCCATCAGTGAGAGTGGCGGGACAGGGGCTATGAACACTGAAGCTTTCTTT. Protein: CAISESGGTGAMNTEAFF. The chain is built from TRBV10-3 and TRBJ1-1; 10 bases are shared with TRBD1. The germline CDR1 and CDR2 sequences are ENHRY and SYGVKD. V lost 2 bases to trimming and J lost 0 bases; unmatched junction nucleotides: 9. CDR3 size: 18 residues.

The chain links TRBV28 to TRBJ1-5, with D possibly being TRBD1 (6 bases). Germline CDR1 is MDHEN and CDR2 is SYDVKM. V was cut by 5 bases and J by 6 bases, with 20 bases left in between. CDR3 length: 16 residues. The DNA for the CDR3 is TGTGCCAGCAGTCCCGAACGGGGGCGGATGGGTCAGCCCCAGCATTTT. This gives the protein CASSPERGRMGQPQHF. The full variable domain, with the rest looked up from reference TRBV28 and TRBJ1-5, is DVKVTQSSRYLVKRTGEKVFLECVQDMDHENMFWYRQDPGLGLRLIYFSYDVKMKEKGDIPEGYSVSREKKERFSLILESASTNQTSMYLCASSPERGRMGQPQHFGDGTRLSIL.

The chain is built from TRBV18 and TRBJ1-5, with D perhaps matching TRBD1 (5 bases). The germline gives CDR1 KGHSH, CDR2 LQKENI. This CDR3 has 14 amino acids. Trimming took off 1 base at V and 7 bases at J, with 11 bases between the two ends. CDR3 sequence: CASSPRSGGQPQHF. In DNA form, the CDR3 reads TGTGCCAGCTCACCACGATCCGGGGGACAGCCCCAGCATTTT.

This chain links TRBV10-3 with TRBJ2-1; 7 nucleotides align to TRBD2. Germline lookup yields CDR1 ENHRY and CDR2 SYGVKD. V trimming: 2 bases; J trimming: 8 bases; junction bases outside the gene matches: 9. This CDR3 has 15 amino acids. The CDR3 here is CAISERLAGADEQFF. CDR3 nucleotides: TGTGCCATCAGTGAGCGTTTGGCGGGAGCGGATGAGCAGTTCTTC.

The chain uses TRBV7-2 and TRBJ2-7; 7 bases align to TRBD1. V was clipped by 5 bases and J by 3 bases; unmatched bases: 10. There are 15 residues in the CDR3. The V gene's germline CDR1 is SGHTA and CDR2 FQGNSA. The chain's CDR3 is CASSPQGPLRYEQYF. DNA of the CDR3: TGTGCCAGCAGCCCACAGGGGCCCTTACGCTACGAGCAGTACTTC.

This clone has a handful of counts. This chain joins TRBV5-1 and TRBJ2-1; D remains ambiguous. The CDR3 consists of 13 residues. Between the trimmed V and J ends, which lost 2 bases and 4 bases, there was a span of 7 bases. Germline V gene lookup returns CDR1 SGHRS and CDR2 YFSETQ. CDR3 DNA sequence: TGCGCCAGCAGCTTCTTTGAGTACAATGAGCAGTTCTTC. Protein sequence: CASSFFEYNEQFF.

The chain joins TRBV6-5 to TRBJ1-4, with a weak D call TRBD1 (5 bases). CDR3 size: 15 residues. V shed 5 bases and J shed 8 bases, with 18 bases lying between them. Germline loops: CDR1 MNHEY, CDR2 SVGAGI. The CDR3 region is CASSQSTQGWEKLFF. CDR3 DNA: TGTGCCAGCAGTCAATCCACCCAGGGTTGGGAAAAACTGTTTTTT.

The CDR3 DNA follows: TGTGCCTGGACCCCGGTCTCCCGTGGTGAGCAGTTCTTC. This gives the protein CAWTPVSRGEQFF. The chain employs TRBV30 and TRBJ2-1; no clear D gene. Trimming removed 4 bases from V and 9 bases from J, with 16 bases in between. The CDR3 runs 13 residues. Germline V CDR1 and CDR2: GTSNPN, SVGIG (reference sequence).

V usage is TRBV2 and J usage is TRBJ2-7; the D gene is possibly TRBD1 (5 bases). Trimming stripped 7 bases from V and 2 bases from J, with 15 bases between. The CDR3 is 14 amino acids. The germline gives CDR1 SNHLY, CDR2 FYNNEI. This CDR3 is CASKVRQNPYEQYF. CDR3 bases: TGTGCCAGCAAGGTACGACAGAACCCCTACGAGCAGTACTTC.

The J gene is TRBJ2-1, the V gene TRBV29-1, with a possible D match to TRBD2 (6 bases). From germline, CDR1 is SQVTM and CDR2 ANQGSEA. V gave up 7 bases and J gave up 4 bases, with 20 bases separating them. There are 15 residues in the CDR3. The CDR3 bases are TGCAGCGGGGCCGGGACTCCGAAGGGGTACAATGAGCAGTTCTTC. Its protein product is CSGAGTPKGYNEQFF.

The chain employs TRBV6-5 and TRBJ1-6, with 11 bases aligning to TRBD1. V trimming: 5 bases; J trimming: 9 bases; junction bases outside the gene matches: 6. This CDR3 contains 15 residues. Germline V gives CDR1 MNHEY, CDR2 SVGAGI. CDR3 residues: CASSPRTGGFSPLHF. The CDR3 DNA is TGTGCCAGCAGTCCAAGGACAGGGGGCTTTTCACCCCTCCACTTT.

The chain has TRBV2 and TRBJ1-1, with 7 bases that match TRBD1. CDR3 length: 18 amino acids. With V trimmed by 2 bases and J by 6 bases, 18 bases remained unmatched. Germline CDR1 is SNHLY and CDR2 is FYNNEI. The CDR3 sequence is CASSEQGVGSQGGAEAFF. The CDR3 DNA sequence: TGTGCCAGCAGTGAACAGGGTGTCGGAAGTCAGGGGGGTGCTGAAGCTTTCTTT.

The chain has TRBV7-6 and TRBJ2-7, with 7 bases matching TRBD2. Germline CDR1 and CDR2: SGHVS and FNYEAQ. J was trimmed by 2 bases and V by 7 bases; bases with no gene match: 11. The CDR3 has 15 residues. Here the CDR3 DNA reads TGTGCCAGCACAAAACAGGCGGGGGAGGCCTACGAGCAGTACTTC. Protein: CASTKQAGEAYEQYF.

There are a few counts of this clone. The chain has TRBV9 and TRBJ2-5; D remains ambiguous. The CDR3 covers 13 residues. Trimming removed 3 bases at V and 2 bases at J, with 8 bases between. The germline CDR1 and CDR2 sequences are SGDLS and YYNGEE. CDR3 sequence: CASSGRRQETQYF. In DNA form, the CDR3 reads TGTGCCAGCAGCGGACGAAGGCAAGAGACCCAGTACTTC.

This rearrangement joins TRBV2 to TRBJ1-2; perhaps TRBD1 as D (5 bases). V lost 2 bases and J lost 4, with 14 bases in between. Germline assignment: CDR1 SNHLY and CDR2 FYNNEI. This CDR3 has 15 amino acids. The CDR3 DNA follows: TGTGCCAGCAGTGAAATTTCCAGGAGGGGCTATGGCTACACCTTC. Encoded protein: CASSEISRRGYGYTF.

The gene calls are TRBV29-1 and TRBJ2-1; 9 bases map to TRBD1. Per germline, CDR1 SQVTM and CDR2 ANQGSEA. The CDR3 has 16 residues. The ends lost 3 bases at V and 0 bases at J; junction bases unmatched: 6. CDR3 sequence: CSVDPGTGSSYNEQFF. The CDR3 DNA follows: TGCAGCGTTGACCCCGGGACAGGGAGCTCCTACAATGAGCAGTTCTTC.

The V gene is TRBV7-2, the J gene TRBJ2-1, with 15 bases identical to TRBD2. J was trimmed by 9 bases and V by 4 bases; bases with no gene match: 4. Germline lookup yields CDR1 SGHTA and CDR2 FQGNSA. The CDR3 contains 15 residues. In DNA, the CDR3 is TGTGCCAGCAGCTGGACTAGCGGGAGGGCCGGTGAGCAGTTCTTC. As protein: CASSWTSGRAGEQFF.

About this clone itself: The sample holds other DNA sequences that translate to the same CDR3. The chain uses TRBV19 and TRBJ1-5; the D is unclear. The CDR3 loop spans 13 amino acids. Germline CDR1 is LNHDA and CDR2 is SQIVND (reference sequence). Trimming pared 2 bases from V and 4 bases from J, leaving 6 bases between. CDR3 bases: TGTGCCAGTAGTATACGAGAAAATCAGCCCCAGCATTTT. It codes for CASSIRENQPQHF.